One sample yielded the 3 T cell receptor beta chains listed below, sequenced in a study of T-cell reconstitution after alpha-beta-depleted transplantation in children. Unique molecular identifiers were used to barcode this TCRbeta library. MiXCR was run by TCRdb on the PCR reads, yielding one entry per CDR3 protein. The sample holds 120,000 to 150,000 distinct CDR3 sequences; around 9% are singletons and the top ten take around 18%. This specimen consisted of PBMCs, mostly from graft donor cells, obtained 180 days after TCRalphabeta/CD19-depleted stem cell transplant. These TCRs come from a female patient aged 2-9 years who had a stem cell transplant for congenital amegakaryocytic thrombocytopenia, so the T cells may come from the graft donor.

This chain joins TRBV10-1 and TRBJ2-1; the D call may be TRBD1 or TRBD2 (5 bases each). The CDR3 length is 14 residues. Germline CDR1 reads WNHNN; CDR2 reads SYGVQD (reference sequence). V was shortened by 8 bases and J by 5 bases, with 16 bases between the two germline ends. CDR3 in amino acids: CASPGAWDHNEQFF. The DNA of the CDR3 is TGCGCCAGCCCCGGGGCATGGGATCACAATGAGCAGTTCTTC.

The J gene is TRBJ2-1, the V gene TRBV15, with unresolved D. The V gene lost 5 bases and the J gene lost 3 bases, with 5 bases spanning the gap. Looked up from germline, CDR1 is LNHNV and CDR2 is YYDKDF (reference sequence). The CDR3 has 12 residues. CDR3 protein: CATSLLYNEQFF. Here the CDR3 DNA reads TGTGCCACCAGCCTGCTCTACAATGAGCAGTTCTTC.

This clonotype appeared a few times. The chain combines TRBV5-1 with TRBJ1-1; 8 bases line up with TRBD1. V was clipped by 1 base and J by 3 bases; unmatched bases: 8. Germline CDR1 reads SGHRS; CDR2 reads YFSETQ. This CDR3 spans 16 amino acids. The chain's CDR3 is CASSLIQGARYTEAFF. The CDR3 DNA reads TGCGCCAGCAGCTTGATTCAGGGGGCGAGATACACTGAAGCTTTCTTT.